The 10 T cell receptor beta chains reported below all come from one sample, sequenced in a study of response to subunit inactivated influenza vaccine. From the RT-PCR reads, TCRdb called clonotypes with MiXCR, one entry per CDR3 protein. The sample has under 750,000 distinct CDR3 sequences, 12% seen once. The sequences come from PBMCs from blood, collected on the day of vaccination. The source of these receptors is a man in his forties or fifties who received an inactivated influenza vaccine.

V and J are TRBV5-6 and TRBJ2-2; 9 bases align to TRBD1. Germline V lookup: CDR1 SGHDT, CDR2 YYEEEE. The CDR3 is 14 residues long. V trimming: 5 bases; J trimming: 4 bases; junction bases outside the gene matches: 3. In DNA, the CDR3 is TGTGCCAGCAGTCAGACAGGGGGCACCGGGGAGCTGTTTTTT. It specifies CASSQTGGTGELFF.

The chain has TRBV7-2 and TRBJ2-3; D might be TRBD1 (5 bases). The germline V gene encodes CDR1 SGHTA and CDR2 FQGNSA. Trimming pared 5 bases from V and 2 bases from J, leaving 14 bases between. The CDR3 contains 15 residues. The chain's CDR3 is CASSLAGMHTDTQYF. The CDR3 DNA sequence: TGTGCCAGCAGCCTCGCAGGGATGCACACAGATACGCAGTATTTT.

This clonotype was seen at least ten times. V usage is TRBV27 and J usage is TRBJ2-1; D perhaps matches TRBD2 (6 bases). Trimming stripped 3 bases from V and 4 bases from J, with 13 bases between. Germline V CDR1 and CDR2: MNHEY, SMNVEV (reference sequence). The CDR3 is made up of 15 amino acids. CDR3 sequence reads: CASSFTGGGYNEQFF. DNA for the CDR3: TGTGCCAGCAGTTTCACCGGGGGTGGATACAATGAGCAGTTCTTC.

V gene TRBV29-1 combines with J gene TRBJ2-7; 7 bases align to TRBD1. The V gene's germline CDR1 is SQVTM and CDR2 ANQGSEA. V lost 7 bases and J lost 4; bases outside the gene matches: 10. This CDR3 comprises 13 residues. CDR3 sequence: CSAQTGSFYEQYF. The CDR3 DNA reads TGCAGCGCCCAGACAGGGAGTTTTTACGAGCAGTACTTC.

J is TRBJ2-1 and V is TRBV20-1; TRBD2 matches at 7 bases. V shed 6 bases, J shed 6 bases, and the junction held 11 bases outside the gene matches. The CDR3 is 14 residues long. Germline lookup yields CDR1 DFQATT and CDR2 SNEGSKA (reference sequence). CDR3 DNA: TGCAGTGCCATAGCGGGCGGACCTCGCAATGAGCAGTTCTTC. Translation gives CSAIAGGPRNEQFF.

This clonotype occurred many times. The rearrangement joins TRBV18 to TRBJ2-1, with D possibly being TRBD2 (6 bases). Trimming removed 6 bases at V and 4 bases at J, with 10 bases between. CDR3 length: 13 amino acids. In germline, CDR1 is KGHSH, CDR2 LQKENI. The CDR3 DNA reads as TGTGCCAGCTCCAAGGACTATTACAATGAGCAGTTCTTC. Translation gives CASSKDYYNEQFF.

This chain joins TRBV12-3 or TRBV12-4 and TRBJ1-1; weak D call: TRBD1 (6 bases). V lost 6 bases and J lost 3, with 17 bases in between. The CDR3 is 15 residues long. The CDR3 protein is CASRPTGSYYTEAFF. The CDR3 nucleotides are TGTGCCAGCAGACCTACAGGGAGTTATTACACTGAAGCTTTCTTT.

This clonotype was detected a few times. This chain joins TRBV29-1 and TRBJ2-7; D possibly corresponds to TRBD1 (6 bases). CDR3 size: 12 residues. Trimming cost V 4 bases and J 1 base, with 8 bases left between them. From germline, CDR1 is SQVTM and CDR2 ANQGSEA. CDR3 region: CSVAGVSYEQYF. The CDR3 region has the DNA TGCAGCGTTGCAGGGGTTTCCTACGAGCAGTACTTC.

CDR3 sequence: CASSLSGRSSYNSPLHF. CDR3 nucleotide sequence: TGCGCCAGCAGCTTATCAGGACGGAGCTCCTATAATTCACCCCTCCACTTT. The V call is TRBV5-1, the J call TRBJ1-6; D uncertain. The V and J ends lost 2 bases and 0 bases respectively, with 12 bases between them. This CDR3 comprises 17 residues. Germline V lookup: CDR1 SGHRS, CDR2 YFSETQ.

The genes are TRBV21-1 and TRBJ1-4; no check of the table's D call, TRBD1, against the DNA was made. TRBV21-1 is designated a pseudogene. The CDR3 contains 17 residues. This chain's CDR3 is CASSKAPREKTNEKLFF. As DNA, the CDR3 is TGTGCCAGCAGCAAAGCCCCCCGGGAAAAGACTAATGAAAAACTGTTTTTT.